This is a list of T cell receptor beta chains from one sample in a study of blood T cell repertoires in COVID-19. Here immunoSEQ multiplex PCR was the method, and the copy in TCRdb shows in-frame clones only, minus some. The table has 250,000 to 350,000 clones, 80% to 90% seen once; the top ten hold roughly 6%. Material: peripheral blood. The receptors were sampled from a woman in her forties or fifties with COVID-19, enrolled during active disease. Each CDR3 is given with its conserved first and last residue. Fields, in order: clone size, V gene, J gene, CDR3 protein. Some rows have no size entry. The others give once, few or many, or a class for an expanded clone.

abundance: few; v_gene: TRBV3-1/TRBV3-2; j_gene: TRBJ2-7; CDR3aa: CASSPGRAYEQYF
abundance: -; v_gene: TRBV7-8; j_gene: TRBJ2-2; CDR3aa: CASSLSLRELFF
abundance: -; v_gene: TRBV7-3; j_gene: TRBJ2-5; CDR3aa: CASSWGLAGQETQYF
abundance: -; v_gene: TRBV5-1; j_gene: TRBJ1-2; CDR3aa: CASSLGQQDGYTF
abundance: -; v_gene: TRBV6-5; j_gene: TRBJ1-1; CDR3aa: CASSYAGQKNTEAFF
abundance: -; v_gene: TRBV11-2; j_gene: TRBJ2-2; CDR3aa: CASIRGTTGELFF
abundance: -; v_gene: TRBV23-1; j_gene: TRBJ1-3; CDR3aa: CASSQSSTDSGNTIYF
abundance: -; v_gene: TRBV6-5; j_gene: TRBJ1-2; CDR3aa: CASRRQDSNYGYTF
abundance: -; v_gene: TRBV5-1; j_gene: TRBJ2-2; CDR3aa: CASRYEPLAGGNTGELFF
abundance: -; v_gene: TRBV7-2; j_gene: TRBJ1-6; CDR3aa: CASSLTGRSPLHF